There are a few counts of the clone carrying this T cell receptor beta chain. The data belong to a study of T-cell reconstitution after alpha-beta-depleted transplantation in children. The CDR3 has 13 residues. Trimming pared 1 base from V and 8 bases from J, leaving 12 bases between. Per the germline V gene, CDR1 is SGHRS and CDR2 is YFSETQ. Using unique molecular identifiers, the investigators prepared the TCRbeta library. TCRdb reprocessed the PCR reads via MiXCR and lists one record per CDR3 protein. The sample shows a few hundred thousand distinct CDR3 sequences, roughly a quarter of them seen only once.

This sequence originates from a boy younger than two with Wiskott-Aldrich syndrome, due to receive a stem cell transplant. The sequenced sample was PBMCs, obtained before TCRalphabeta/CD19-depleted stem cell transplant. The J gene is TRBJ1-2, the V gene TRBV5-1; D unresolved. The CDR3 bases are TGCGCCAGCAGCTTGCGTGGCGTCGAAGGCTACACCTTC. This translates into CASSLRGVEGYTF.